A selection of T cell receptor beta chains follows, all from one sample in a study of OX40 agonist ivuxolimab in advanced cancers. Sequencing used immunoSEQ multiplex PCR; TCRdb keeps in-frame clones, though not all of them. The sample includes 77,000 or so clones, roughly 87% of them seen just once. Material: CD4+ or CD8+ T cells sorted from blood, obtained in a trial of the OX40 agonist ivuxolimab. These receptors were taken from an adult with an advanced solid tumor such as melanoma, head and neck, liver or kidney cancer. Each CDR3 is given with its conserved first and last residue. D genes are given only for firm matches. The size field is filled for only some rows; it gives once, few, many or a size class.

d_gene	v_gene	abundance	j_gene	CDR3aa	CDR3nt
TRBD2	TRBV9	NA	TRBJ2-2	CASSVAGTSGLLFF	TGTGCCAGCAGCGTAGCGGGGACTAGCGGATTGCTGTTTTTT
NA	TRBV7-9	NA	TRBJ1-2	CASSFEEGGRYGYTF	TGTGCCAGCAGCTTTGAGGAAGGAGGCCGCTATGGCTACACCTTC
NA	TRBV5-4	once	TRBJ2-3	CASSLPNRADTQYF	TGTGCCAGCAGCCTACCGAACAGGGCAGATACGCAGTATTTT
TRBD2	TRBV7-7	NA	TRBJ2-5	CASSPLAGGSGETQYF	TGTGCCAGCAGCCCTCTAGCGGGAGGGTCCGGGGAGACCCAGTACTTC
NA	TRBV7-8	NA	TRBJ2-7	CASSSLKEGFEQYF	TGTGCCAGCAGCTCCCTAAAGGAGGGGTTCGAGCAGTACTTC
NA	TRBV18	NA	TRBJ2-3	CASSPGAEPGADTQYF	TGTGCCAGCTCACCAGGGGCCGAGCCGGGCGCAGATACGCAGTATTTT
NA	TRBV20-1	NA	TRBJ2-1	CSASRSVEQFF	TGCAGTGCCAGTCGAAGCGTTGAGCAGTTCTTC
NA	TRBV20-1	NA	TRBJ2-3	CSAATDTQYF	TGCAGTGCCGCCACAGATACGCAGTATTTT
TRBD2	TRBV2	NA	TRBJ2-3	CASGPTSGHTDTQYF	TGTGCCAGCGGACCGACTAGCGGGCACACAGATACGCAGTATTTT
NA	TRBV7-2	NA	TRBJ2-7	CASQSRYEQYF	TGTGCCAGCCAGAGCCGCTACGAGCAGTACTTC
TRBD2	TRBV5-1	NA	TRBJ2-5	CASSFSGNGETQYF	TGCGCCAGCAGCTTTAGCGGGAATGGTGAGACCCAGTACTTC
TRBD2	TRBV7-8	NA	TRBJ2-3	CASSLVRGIGDTQYF	TGTGCCAGCAGCTTAGTGCGGGGGATAGGAGATACGCAGTATTTT
NA	TRBV27	NA	TRBJ2-5	CASSPRAGGQETQYF	TGTGCCAGCAGCCCCCGGGCAGGGGGGCAAGAGACCCAGTACTTC
NA	TRBV7-2	once	TRBJ2-7	CASSYDWDYEQYF	TGTGCCAGCAGCTATGACTGGGACTACGAGCAGTACTTC
NA	TRBV14	NA	TRBJ2-2	CASSLRPPGTGELFF	TGTGCCAGCAGCCTTAGGCCGCCAGGAACCGGGGAGCTGTTTTTT
TRBD2	TRBV4-2	NA	TRBJ2-3	CASSLTSDGTDTQYF	TGTGCCAGCAGCCTAACTAGCGACGGGACAGATACGCAGTATTTT
TRBD1	TRBV7-2	NA	TRBJ1-1	CASSLDRGLEAFF	TGTGCCAGCAGCTTGGACAGGGGCCTTGAAGCTTTCTTT
NA	TRBV19	NA	TRBJ2-3	CASRRAATDTQYF	TGTGCCAGTAGAAGGGCAGCCACAGATACGCAGTATTTT
NA	TRBV4-1	NA	TRBJ1-2	CASSQEMGTGYGYTF	TGCGCCAGCAGCCAAGAGATGGGTACGGGGTATGGCTACACCTTC
NA	TRBV21-1	NA	TRBJ2-7	CASSSATGGHPYEQYF	TGTGCCAGCAGCTCAGCAACAGGGGGTCACCCCTACGAGCAGTACTTC